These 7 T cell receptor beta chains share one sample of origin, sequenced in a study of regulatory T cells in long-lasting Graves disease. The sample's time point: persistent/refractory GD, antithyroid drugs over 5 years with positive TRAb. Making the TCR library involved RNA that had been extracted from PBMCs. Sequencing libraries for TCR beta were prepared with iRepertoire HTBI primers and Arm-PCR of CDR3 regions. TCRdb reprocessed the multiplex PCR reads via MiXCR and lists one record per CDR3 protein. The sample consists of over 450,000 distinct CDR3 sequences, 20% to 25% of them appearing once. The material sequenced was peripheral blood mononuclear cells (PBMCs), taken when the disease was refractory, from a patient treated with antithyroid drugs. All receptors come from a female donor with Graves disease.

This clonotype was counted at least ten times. The CDR3 coding sequence is TGCAGCGCTAAAGAGGGGTACACTGAAGCTTTCTTT. It encodes CSAKEGYTEAFF. The chain employs TRBV29-1 and TRBJ1-1; tentatively, D is TRBD1 (5 bases). Trimming left V 7 bases short and J 3 bases short, with 12 bases between. The CDR3 consists of 12 residues. Germline-derived CDR1 and CDR2 are SQVTM and ANQGSEA.

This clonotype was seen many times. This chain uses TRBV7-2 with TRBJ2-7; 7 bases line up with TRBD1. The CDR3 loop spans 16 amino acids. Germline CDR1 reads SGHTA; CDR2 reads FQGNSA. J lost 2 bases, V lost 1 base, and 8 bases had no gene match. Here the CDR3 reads CASSLGGQGVPYEQYF. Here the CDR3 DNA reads TGTGCCAGCAGCTTAGGCGGCCAGGGGGTTCCCTACGAGCAGTACTTC.

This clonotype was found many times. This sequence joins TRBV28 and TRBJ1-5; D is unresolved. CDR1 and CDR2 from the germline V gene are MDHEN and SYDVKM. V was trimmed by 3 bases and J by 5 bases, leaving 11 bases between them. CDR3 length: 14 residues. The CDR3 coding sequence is TGTGCCAGCAGTTTCGACGGAGCGGATCAGCCCCAGCATTTT. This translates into CASSFDGADQPQHF.

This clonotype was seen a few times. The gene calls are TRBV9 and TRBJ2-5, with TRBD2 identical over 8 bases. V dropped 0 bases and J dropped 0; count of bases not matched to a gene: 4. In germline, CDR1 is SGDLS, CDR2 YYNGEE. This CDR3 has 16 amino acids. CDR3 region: CASSVGAGEYQETQYF. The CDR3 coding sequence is TGTGCCAGCAGCGTAGGAGCGGGGGAGTACCAAGAGACCCAGTACTTC.

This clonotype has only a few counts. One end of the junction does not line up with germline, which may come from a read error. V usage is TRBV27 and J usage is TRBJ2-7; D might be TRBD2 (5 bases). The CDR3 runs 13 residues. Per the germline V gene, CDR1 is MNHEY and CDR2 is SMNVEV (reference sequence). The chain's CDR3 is CASSLSVGRPRDF. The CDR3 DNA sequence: TGTGCCAGCAGTTTATCAGTGGGAAGGCCGAGGGACTTC.

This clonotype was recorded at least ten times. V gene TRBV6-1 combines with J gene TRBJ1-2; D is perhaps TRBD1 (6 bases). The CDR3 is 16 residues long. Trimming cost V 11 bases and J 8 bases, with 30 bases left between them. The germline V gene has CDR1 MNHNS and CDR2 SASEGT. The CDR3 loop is CASHLRDTTYYGGYTF. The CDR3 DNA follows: TGTGCCTCTCACCTACGGGACACGACATATTATGGAGGCTACACCTTC.

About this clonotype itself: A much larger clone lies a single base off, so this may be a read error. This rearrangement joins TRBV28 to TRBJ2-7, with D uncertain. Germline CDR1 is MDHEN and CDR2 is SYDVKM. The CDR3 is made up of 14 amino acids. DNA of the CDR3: TGTACCAGCAGTTTAATCGACCGCTCCTACGAGCAGTACTTC. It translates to CTSSLIDRSYEQYF.